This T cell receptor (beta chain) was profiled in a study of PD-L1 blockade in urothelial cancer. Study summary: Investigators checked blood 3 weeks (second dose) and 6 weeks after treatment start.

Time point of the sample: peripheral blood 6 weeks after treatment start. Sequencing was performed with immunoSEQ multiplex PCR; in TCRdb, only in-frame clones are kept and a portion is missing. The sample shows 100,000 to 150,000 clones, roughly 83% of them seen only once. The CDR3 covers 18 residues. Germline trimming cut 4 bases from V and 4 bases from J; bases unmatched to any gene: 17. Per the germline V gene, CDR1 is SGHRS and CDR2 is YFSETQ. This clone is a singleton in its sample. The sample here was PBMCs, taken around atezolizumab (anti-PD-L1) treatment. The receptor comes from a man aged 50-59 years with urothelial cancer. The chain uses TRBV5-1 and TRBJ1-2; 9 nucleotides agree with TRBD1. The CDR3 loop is CASSRQGQGGGLGYGYTF. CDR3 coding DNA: TGCGCCAGCAGCCGACAGGGACAGGGTGGGGGACTTGGCTATGGCTACACCTTC. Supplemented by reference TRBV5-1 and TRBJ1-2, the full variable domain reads KAGVTQTPRYLIKTRGQQVTLSCSPISGHRSVSWYQQTPGQGLQFLFEYFSETQRNKGNFPGRFSGRQFSNSRSEMNVSTLELGDSALYLCASSRQGQGGGLGYGYTFGSGTRLTVV.